The text below deals with one T cell receptor beta chain. Its antigen is as yet unknown. These data come from a study of T cell repertoires in cytomegalovirus infection. Trimming took 4 bases from V and 1 from J; bases not matched to a gene: 17. Germline V gene lookup returns CDR1 LGHNA and CDR2 YSLEER. CDR3 length: 21 residues. TCRdb reanalysed the reads using MiXCR and keeps one entry per CDR3 protein. The sample gives approximately 470,000 distinct CDR3 sequences, approximately 46% of which show up once; around 45% is in the top ten. The receptor was derived from a human donor in good health (CMV status not recorded). Some clones in this sample may be carry-over from other donors' samples. The chain is built from TRBV4-3 and TRBJ2-3; 13 nucleotides align to TRBD2. Material: cultured PBMCs, obtained from culture after CMV antigen stimulation. The CDR3 spells CASSRLGGGLAGNGGTDTQYF. As DNA, the CDR3 is TGCGCCAGCAGCCGACTAGGCGGGGGACTAGCGGGAAATGGCGGCACAGATACGCAGTATTTT.